One and the same sample provided the 2 T cell receptor beta chains below, sequenced in a study of vaccination effects on CD4 cells after COVID-19. Produced via immunoSEQ multiplex PCR; TCRdb's table is partial and in-frame only. The profile shows 45,000 to 65,000 clones, around 85% of them singletons. Antigen-specific CD4+ T cells expanded by the ViraFEST assay with viral peptide pools were then sequenced. Following 10 days of culture, CD4+ T cells were isolated. For these TCRs, the target antigens are not known. The sample in question was CD4+ T cells from PBMCs cultured with HCoV-229E spike peptides, obtained before COVID-19 vaccination. These receptor sequences come from a human donor who received a COVID-19 vaccine.

The rearrangement uses TRBV9 and TRBJ2-2; no reliable D call. The germline V gene has CDR1 SGDLS and CDR2 YYNGEE. This CDR3 spans 14 amino acids. The germline V and J ends were trimmed by 3 bases and 4 bases, with 10 bases remaining between them. The CDR3 reads CASSDTQVTGELFF. The CDR3 DNA follows: TGTGCCAGCAGCGACACCCAGGTCACCGGGGAGCTGTTTTTT. The whole variable domain, filled in from reference TRBV9 and TRBJ2-2, reads DSGVTQTPKHLITATGQRVTLRCSPRSGDLSVYWYQQSLDQGLQFLIQYYNGEERAKGNILERFSAQQFPDLHSELNLSSLELGDSALYFCASSDTQVTGELFFGEGSRLTVL.

This sequence joins TRBV9 and TRBJ1-1; D remains unclear. Germline values: CDR1 SGDLS, CDR2 YYNGEE. Trimming removed 5 bases at V and 0 bases at J, with 11 bases between. The CDR3 contains 14 residues. CDR3 sequence (DNA): TGTGCCAGCAGTCGGACGGGATTGAACACTGAAGCTTTCTTT. It codes for CASSRTGLNTEAFF. The complete variable domain, with remaining parts taken from reference TRBV9 and TRBJ1-1, reads DSGVTQTPKHLITATGQRVTLRCSPRSGDLSVYWYQQSLDQGLQFLIQYYNGEERAKGNILERFSAQQFPDLHSELNLSSLELGDSALYFCASSRTGLNTEAFFGQGTRLTVV.